This T cell receptor beta chain came from a study of blood T cell repertoires in COVID-19. The germline gives CDR1 KGHDR, CDR2 SFDVKD. The CDR3 covers 14 residues. Trimming pared 4 bases from V and 2 bases from J, leaving 7 bases between. The authors' processing: Amplification with reference gene primers provided the estimates of nucleated cell counts. Assay: immunoSEQ multiplex PCR; the TCRdb copy retains only in-frame clones and omits some. V and J calls and clone size follow that table, whereas D and trimming were derived from the DNA. Counted here are around 250,000 clones, roughly nine tenths occurring once; the ten biggest clones make up more than 1%. Individuals aged about 18 to 89 years were recruited from fewer than 30 US areas.

The sequencing input was PBMCs or T cells enriched from blood (not recorded which). This TCR came from a human donor in a cohort exposed to, infected with or recovered from COVID-19 (not recorded which). The donor label of this sample is uncertain. J is TRBJ2-2 and V is TRBV24-1, with D hard to call. CDR3 amino acids: CATSEQINTGELFF. CDR3 bases: TGTGCCACCAGTGAACAGATAAACACCGGGGAGCTGTTTTTT.